The clone carrying this T cell receptor beta chain has more than one count but fewer than ten. Its matching antigen is unknown. The data were obtained in a study of human T cells and chemical hapten exposure. Findings and limits, study-wide: High-frequency TCRs, those above 1 in 1000, stayed the same after DPC sensitization.

This CDR3 comprises 14 residues. Germline CDR1 SGHAT, CDR2 FQDESV (reference sequence). V was shortened by 5 bases and J by 8 bases, with 15 bases between the two germline ends. TCRdb processed the RACE reads anew with MiXCR; each CDR3 protein has one entry. The repertoire consists of approximately 100,000 distinct CDR3 sequences, with approximately 12% occurring once and the leading ten covering over 1.5%. Time point denoted: pre-sensitization, week 0. The treatment: therapeutic diphenylcyclopropenone sensitization with weekly scalp DPC. The chain uses TRBV11-1 and TRBJ1-4, with D perhaps matching TRBD1 (6 bases). This clonotype was sampled from a woman between 50 and 59 years old with alopecia areata. Some clones in this sample may be carry-over from other donors' samples. Material: whole blood, obtained in connection with sensitization to the hapten diphenylcyclopropenone (DPC). The CDR3 is CASSPDSRDEKLFF. The CDR3 DNA reads TGTGCCAGCAGCCCGGACAGTAGGGACGAAAAACTGTTTTTT.